This T cell receptor (beta chain) was retrieved from a study of T cells after somatic rescue of genetic block. Per germline, CDR1 MNHNS and CDR2 SASEGT. With 1 base removed from V and 6 bases from J, the gap between germline ends came to 3 bases. The CDR3 is made up of 11 amino acids. Profiled with immunoSEQ multiplex PCR; TCRdb holds only in-frame clones, not every one. The sample yields around 57,000 clones, approximately 96% seen once. The TCR was taken from a child younger than two. V is TRBV6-1 and J is TRBJ1-2; D unclear. The material sequenced was peripheral blood mononuclear cells (PBMCs). CDR3 nucleotides: TGTGCCAGCAGTGAAGGACATGGCTACACCTTC. Protein product: CASSEGHGYTF.